Described below is a single TCR beta chain sequence and its context. The TCR library protocol was used to attach unique molecular identifiers. These identifiers were attached to individual cDNA molecules. Via MiXCR, TCRdb re-called the 5' RACE reads, giving one row per CDR3 protein. The data contain over 35,000 distinct CDR3 sequences, 5.5% to 7.5% of them singletons. Germline assignment: CDR1 MNHEY and CDR2 SVGEGT. V shed 0 bases and J shed 9 bases, with 15 bases lying between them. The CDR3 consists of 15 residues. The data stem from a study of early T cells in non-severe SARS-CoV-2 infection. Overall study: The input, bulk RNA from unsorted whole blood, was sequenced, and chains were unpaired.

The sequence came from an adult who was a healthcare worker with PCR-confirmed SARS-CoV-2 infection or an uninfected control (not recorded which). The chain uses TRBV6-2 or TRBV6-3 and TRBJ1-5; D is unclear. This specimen was whole blood, taken at baseline. The chain's CDR3 is CASSYSLIGGTPQHF. CDR3 DNA sequence: TGTGCCAGCAGTTACTCCCTTATCGGCGGAACGCCCCAGCATTTT.